This T cell receptor beta chain originates from a study of cytomegalovirus exposure and HLA in healthy donors. PCR used 60 Vbeta primers and 13 Jbeta primers. Sequencing used immunoSEQ multiplex PCR; TCRdb keeps in-frame clones, though not all of them. This sample has roughly 100,000 clones, with over 60% found just once. CDR3 size: 15 residues. Per germline, CDR1 LNHDA and CDR2 SQIVND (reference sequence). The V gene lost 4 bases and the J gene lost 6 bases, with 18 bases spanning the gap. The chain employs TRBV19 and TRBJ1-1; no clear D. Sequenced: PBMCs. The sequence was obtained from a male donor in good health and CMV-seropositive. CDR3 residues: CASSTTDGIGAEAFF. The CDR3 DNA reads as TGTGCCAGTAGTACCACGGACGGCATCGGGGCTGAAGCTTTCTTT.